These 4 T cell receptor beta chains originate from one sample sequenced in a study of CD8 T cells in ankylosing spondylitis. TCRdb reprocessed the 5' RACE reads via MiXCR and lists one record per CDR3 protein. The sample records roughly 200,000 distinct CDR3 sequences, 13% being singletons. The material sequenced was blood, either unsorted or a sorted T cell fraction (not recorded which). These receptors came from a male donor with ankylosing spondylitis or in good health (not recorded which).

This clonotype was seen only a few times. This chain joins TRBV7-2 and TRBJ2-1, with 7 positions matching TRBD2. This CDR3 contains 15 residues. J gave up 7 bases and V 8 bases, and 14 bases lay outside the gene matches. Germline CDR1 reads SGHTA; CDR2 reads FQGNSA. This CDR3 is CASVQDPTGGNEQFF. The CDR3 coding sequence is TGTGCCAGCGTCCAGGACCCTACCGGGGGGAATGAGCAGTTCTTC.

The chain uses TRBV27 and TRBJ1-3; tentatively, D is TRBD1 (5 bases). Trimming removed 6 bases at V and 4 bases at J, with 16 bases between. The germline gives CDR1 MNHEY, CDR2 SMNVEV (reference sequence). This CDR3 comprises 15 residues. CDR3 protein: CASSPRGGDGNTIYF. DNA for the CDR3: TGTGCCAGCAGCCCCCGGGGGGGGGACGGAAACACCATATATTTT.

This clonotype was seen a handful of times. V gene TRBV5-1 combines with J gene TRBJ2-7; 10 bases fit TRBD1. Losses at the gene ends were 3 bases for V and 3 bases for J; bases not matched to a gene: 9. CDR3 length equals 16 residues. Germline V CDR1 and CDR2: SGHRS, YFSETQ. CDR3 bases: TGCGCCAGCAGCTCAGGACAGGGGGGTGACTACTACGAGCAGTACTTC. As protein: CASSSGQGGDYYEQYF.

This clonotype has ten or more counts. The gene calls are TRBV12-3 or TRBV12-4 and TRBJ1-5; tentative D call: TRBD1 (6 bases). The CDR3 has 14 residues. Trimming took off 5 bases at V and 7 bases at J, with 15 bases between the two ends. The DNA for the CDR3 is TGTGCCAGCAGTCCTCTGGGGGCCGGGCAGCCCCAGCATTTT. Its translation: CASSPLGAGQPQHF.